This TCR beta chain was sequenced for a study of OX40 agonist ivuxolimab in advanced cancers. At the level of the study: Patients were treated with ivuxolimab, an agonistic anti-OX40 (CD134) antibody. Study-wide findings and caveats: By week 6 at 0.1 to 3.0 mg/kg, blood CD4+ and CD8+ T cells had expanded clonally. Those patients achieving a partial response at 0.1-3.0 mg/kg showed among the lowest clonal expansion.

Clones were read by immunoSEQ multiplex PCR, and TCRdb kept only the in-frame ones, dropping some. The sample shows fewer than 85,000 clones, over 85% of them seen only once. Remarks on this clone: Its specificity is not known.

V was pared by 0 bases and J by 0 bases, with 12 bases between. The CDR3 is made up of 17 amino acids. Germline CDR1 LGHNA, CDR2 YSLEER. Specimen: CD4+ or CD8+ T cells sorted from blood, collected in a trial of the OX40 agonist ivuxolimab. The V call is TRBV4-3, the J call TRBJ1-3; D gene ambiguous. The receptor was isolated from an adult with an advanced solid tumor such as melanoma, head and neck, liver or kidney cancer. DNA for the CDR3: TGCGCCAGCAGCCAAGATTCGGTTGTCATCTCTGGAAACACCATATATTTT. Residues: CASSQDSVVISGNTIYF.